The source of this T cell receptor (beta chain) is a study of blood T cell repertoires in COVID-19. Study background: PBMCs, B-cell-depleted T cells, or T cells were the source of the cDNA or gDNA that made up the material.

Using immunoSEQ multiplex PCR, the repertoire was profiled, and TCRdb retains in-frame clones only, with some absent. Among around 250,000 clones listed, under 90% were seen once. V shed 4 bases and J shed 11 bases, with 12 bases lying between them. CDR3 length equals 13 residues. Germline CDR1 is KGHSH and CDR2 is LQKENI. The V call is TRBV18, the J call TRBJ1-6; tentatively, D is TRBD1 (5 bases). The TCR comes from a man aged 18 to 30 who had recovered from COVID-19. Sequencing was performed on PBMCs or T cells enriched from blood (not recorded which). CDR3 sequence: CASSRDSLAPLHF. The CDR3, as DNA: TGTGCCAGCTCACGGGACTCCTTAGCACCCCTCCACTTT.